This TCR beta chain comes out of a study of neurological immune-mediated disorders. Findings and caveats of the study: HTLV-1-associated myelopathy displayed the greatest TCR clonal expansion, and multiple sclerosis exhibited the smallest, lower than that of healthy controls. The absence of any CDR3 amino acid sequence shared by expanded clones across subjects suggests that repertoires were private in all groups.

On this clonotype itself: Its antigen is undetermined. Just one base apart from a much larger clone, this may be a read error.

Germline assignment: CDR1 MNHEY and CDR2 SMNVEV (reference sequence). CDR3 length equals 15 residues. Unsorted libraries were generated from 2 million PBMCs held at -80 degrees C. 5'RACE generated cDNA with 10-nucleotide random UMIs. Using its own MiXCR run on the 5' RACE reads, TCRdb lists one record per CDR3 protein. The repertoire holds approximately 52,000 distinct CDR3 sequences, 3% to 3.5% seen once, with 5.9% in the top ten. The sample consisted of PBMCs. The TCR comes from a man aged 40-49 years with multiple sclerosis. The V and J genes are TRBV27 and TRBJ1-2, with TRBD1 matching 8 bases. The CDR3 sequence: CSSSPSGTGLYGYTF. The CDR3 nucleotides read TGTTCCAGCAGTCCCTCCGGGACAGGCCTCTATGGCTACACCTTC.